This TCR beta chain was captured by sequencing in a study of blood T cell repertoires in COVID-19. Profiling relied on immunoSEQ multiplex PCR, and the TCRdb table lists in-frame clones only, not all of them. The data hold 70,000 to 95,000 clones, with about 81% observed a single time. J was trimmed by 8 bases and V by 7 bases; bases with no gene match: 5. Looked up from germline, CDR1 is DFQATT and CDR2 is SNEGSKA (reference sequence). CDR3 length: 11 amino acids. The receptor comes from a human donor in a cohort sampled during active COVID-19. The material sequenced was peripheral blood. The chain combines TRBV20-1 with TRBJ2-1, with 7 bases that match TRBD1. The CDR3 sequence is CSVRQGYEQFF. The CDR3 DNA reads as TGCAGTGTCCGACAGGGCTATGAGCAGTTCTTC.